Each of the 26 T cell receptor beta chains below was sequenced from the same sample in a study of blood T cell repertoires in COVID-19. Method: immunoSEQ multiplex PCR; TCRdb's copy keeps in-frame clones and lacks some. This repertoire shows a few hundred thousand clones, roughly 90% found once; its top ten account for 6.5% to 8%. The sequencing sample was made of peripheral blood. The receptors here all came from a woman aged 25 to 39 with COVID-19, enrolled during active disease.

The rearrangement links TRBV7-8 to TRBJ2-1; TRBD2 matches 10 bases. Losses at the gene ends were 3 bases for V and 9 bases for J; bases not matched to a gene: 8. This CDR3 contains 15 residues. Germline assignment: CDR1 SGHVS and CDR2 FQNEAQ. As DNA, the CDR3 is TGTGCCAGCAGCTTTAGCGGGAGGCGCGGTACTGAGCAGTTCTTC. This codes for CASSFSGRRGTEQFF.

The chain combines TRBV6-2 or TRBV6-3 with TRBJ1-6; D may be TRBD1 (5 bases). This CDR3 region has 15 residues. The V end was cut by 2 bases, the J end by 3 bases, with 8 bases between. Per the germline V gene, CDR1 is MNHEY and CDR2 is SVGEGT. DNA of the CDR3: TGTGCCAGCAGTTACGTCGACAGCTATAATTCACCCCTCCACTTT. It encodes CASSYVDSYNSPLHF.

This clone has just one count. J is TRBJ2-5 and V is TRBV11-2; D not resolved. CDR1 and CDR2 (germline): SGHAT, FQNNGV. Deletions cut 5 bases from V and 8 bases from J, with 9 bases between. The CDR3 spans 11 residues. In nucleotides, the CDR3 is TGTGCCAGCAGCCGCGGAGCCACCCAGTACTTC. Translated: CASSRGATQYF.

A few counts support this clone. The V gene is TRBV12-3 or TRBV12-4, the J gene TRBJ1-2; D unclear. This CDR3 is built from 13 residues. V dropped 1 base and J dropped 3 bases, with 6 bases sitting between them. This chain's CDR3 is CASSLDEDYGYTF. DNA for the CDR3: TGTGCCAGCAGTTTAGACGAGGACTATGGCTACACCTTC.

This chain links TRBV7-9 with TRBJ2-3; D possibly corresponds to TRBD2 (6 bases). V was trimmed by 3 bases and J by 2 bases, leaving 15 bases between them. CDR3 length equals 16 residues. Per the germline V gene, CDR1 is SEHNR and CDR2 is FQNEAQ (reference sequence). DNA of the CDR3: TGTGCCAGCAGCTTCCGGGAGAGAACTTACACAGATACGCAGTATTTT. Protein sequence: CASSFRERTYTDTQYF.

The chain carries TRBV7-2 and TRBJ2-2; 9 bases fit TRBD1. The germline gives CDR1 SGHTA, CDR2 FQGNSA. Trimming removed 5 bases from V and 5 bases from J; junction bases left unmatched: 6. The CDR3 covers 15 residues. The CDR3 coding sequence is TGTGCCAGCAGCGCCCACAGGGGGCGAACCGGGGAGCTGTTTTTT. Its translation is CASSAHRGRTGELFF.

V and J are TRBV2 and TRBJ2-7; D possibly corresponds to TRBD2 (6 bases). CDR1 and CDR2 (germline): SNHLY, FYNNEI. This CDR3 region has 15 residues. The V and J ends lost 5 bases and 6 bases respectively, with 20 bases between them. The CDR3, as DNA: TGTGCCAGCAGTCGGGGGACTCTCCGGGCAGGCGAGCAGTACTTC. Translation gives CASSRGTLRAGEQYF. The full variable domain, rest sourced from reference TRBV2 and TRBJ2-7, is EPEVTQTPSHQVTQMGQEVILRCVPISNHLYFYWYRQILGQKVEFLVSFYNNEISEKSEIFDDQFSVERPDGSNFTLKIRSTKLEDSAMYFCASSRGTLRAGEQYFGPGTRLTVT.

The chain couples TRBV7-9 to TRBJ2-7, with 9 bases matching TRBD1. Germline CDR1 reads SEHNR; CDR2 reads FQNEAQ (reference sequence). The J segment lost 3 bases and the V segment lost 1 base, leaving 4 bases of the junction unmatched. The CDR3 has 15 residues. The CDR3 sequence is CASSLGPGQGYEQYF. The CDR3 DNA sequence: TGTGCCAGCAGCTTAGGACCGGGACAGGGCTACGAGCAGTACTTC.

J is TRBJ2-1 and V is TRBV5-1; D remains unclear. The CDR3 runs 12 residues. Germline loops: CDR1 SGHRS, CDR2 YFSETQ. Trimming shortened V by 4 bases and J by 9 bases, and 11 bases separated the two germline ends. The DNA of the CDR3 is TGCGCCAGCAGCCCCCGGAGTAGTGAGCAGTTCTTC. Translated: CASSPRSSEQFF.

This sequence joins TRBV7-2 and TRBJ1-5; D gene ambiguous. This CDR3 spans 16 amino acids. V was shortened by 1 base and J by 0 bases, with 10 bases between the two germline ends. The V gene's germline CDR1 is SGHTA and CDR2 FQGNSA. CDR3 nucleotide sequence: TGTGCCAGCAGCTTAGGGTCGGTTTATAGCAATCAGCCCCAGCATTTT. Translation gives CASSLGSVYSNQPQHF.

V is TRBV5-1 and J is TRBJ2-4, with 7 bases identical to TRBD2. There are 13 residues in the CDR3. Looked up from germline, CDR1 is SGHRS and CDR2 is YFSETQ. V trimming: 0 bases; J trimming: 8 bases; junction bases outside the gene matches: 2. DNA of the CDR3: TGCGCCAGCAGCTTGGCCGCGGGAGACATTCAGTACTTC. Translating gives CASSLAAGDIQYF.

The chain couples TRBV28 to TRBJ2-7, with TRBD1 identical over 9 bases. Per germline, CDR1 MDHEN and CDR2 SYDVKM. V lost 6 bases to trimming and J lost 6 bases; unmatched junction nucleotides: 9. CDR3 length equals 14 residues. DNA for the CDR3: TGTGCCAGCAGCCCTACAGGGGGCAAAAGCGAGCAGTACTTC. This encodes CASSPTGGKSEQYF.

The chain carries TRBV7-3 and TRBJ2-2; TRBD1 matches 12 bases. The CDR3 consists of 15 residues. V lost 9 bases, J lost 7 bases, and 9 bases stayed unmatched. CDR1 SGHTA and CDR2 FQGTGA come from the germline V gene. CDR3 region: CASFRDRGQVGELFF. The CDR3, as DNA: TGTGCCAGTTTCAGGGACAGGGGGCAGGTCGGGGAGCTGTTTTTT. The entire variable domain, with the rest obtained from reference TRBV7-3 and TRBJ2-2, is as follows: GAGVSQTPSNKVTEKGKYVELRCDPISGHTALYWYRQSLGQGPEFLIYFQGTGAADDSGLPNDRFFAVRPEGSVSTLKIQRTERGDSAVYLCASFRDRGQVGELFFGEGSRLTVL.

This chain links TRBV29-1 with TRBJ1-2; D may be TRBD1 (5 bases). Per the germline V gene, CDR1 is SQVTM and CDR2 is ANQGSEA. The V gene lost 1 base and the J gene lost 8 bases, with 17 bases spanning the gap. CDR3 length equals 14 residues. The CDR3 loop is CSVEVSGGSYGYTF. The CDR3 nucleotides are TGCAGCGTTGAAGTATCTGGGGGGAGTTACGGCTACACCTTC.

This chain uses TRBV10-1 with TRBJ2-7; 11 nucleotides agree with TRBD1. The trim removed 3 bases at V and 7 bases at J, leaving 8 bases unmatched. The germline CDR1 and CDR2 sequences are WNHNN and SYGVQD (reference sequence). The CDR3 extends over 15 amino acids. The CDR3 nucleotides are TGCGCCAGCAGTGAACGGACAGGGGGCCGTTTTGAGCAGTACTTC. This encodes CASSERTGGRFEQYF.

The V and J genes are TRBV6-5 and TRBJ1-1; the match to TRBD1 covers 12 bases. Germline CDR1 reads MNHEY; CDR2 reads SVGAGI. The J segment lost 4 bases and the V segment lost 4 bases, leaving 7 bases of the junction unmatched. This CDR3 is built from 16 residues. The CDR3 loop reads CASSSGTGGWGTEAFF. For the CDR3, the DNA is TGTGCCAGCAGTTCCGGGACAGGGGGCTGGGGCACTGAAGCTTTCTTT.

With respect to this clone: The sample carries other DNA sequences with the same CDR3. CDR3 region: CATSDRTVYGYTF. CDR3 sequence (DNA): TGTGCCACCAGTGATCGGACAGTTTATGGCTACACCTTC. The rearrangement links TRBV24-1 to TRBJ1-2, with D possibly matching TRBD1 (6 bases). Germline V gene data show CDR1 as KGHDR and CDR2 as SFDVKD. This CDR3 is 13 amino acids long. V was shortened by 3 bases and J by 5 bases, with 9 bases between the two germline ends.

This rearrangement joins TRBV27 to TRBJ2-1; no clear D gene. CDR1 is MNHEY and CDR2 is SMNVEV in the germline V gene (reference sequence). V was trimmed by 2 bases and J by 6 bases, leaving 8 bases between them. This CDR3 contains 13 residues. The CDR3 sequence is CASSLISSNEQFF. As DNA, the CDR3 is TGTGCCAGCAGTTTAATTAGCAGCAATGAGCAGTTCTTC.

The chain combines TRBV6-2 or TRBV6-3 with TRBJ2-1, with TRBD1 as a possible D gene (6 bases). Trimming removed 2 bases at V and 1 base at J, with 12 bases between. Germline V gene lookup returns CDR1 MNHEY and CDR2 SVGEGT. This CDR3 is 16 amino acids long. This CDR3 reads CASSYSAGASYNEQFF. The CDR3 nucleotides are TGTGCCAGCAGTTACAGCGCAGGGGCTTCCTACAATGAGCAGTTCTTC.

The chain couples TRBV5-5 to TRBJ1-5; D not certain. V was shortened by 4 bases and J by 0 bases, with 11 bases between the two germline ends. Per the germline V gene, CDR1 is SGHKS and CDR2 is YYEKEE (reference sequence). The CDR3 covers 15 residues. The CDR3 loop is CASSPVPNSNQPQHF. The CDR3 coding sequence is TGTGCCAGCAGCCCGGTACCCAATAGCAATCAGCCCCAGCATTTT.

This clone was found a few times. J is TRBJ2-1 and V is TRBV9; 10 bases align to TRBD2. The V and J ends lost 7 bases and 3 bases, in that order; junction bases with no gene match: 1. Germline V CDR1 and CDR2: SGDLS, YYNGEE. The CDR3 totals 13 residues. The CDR3 sequence is CASEREGYNEQFF. DNA of the CDR3: TGTGCCAGCGAGCGGGAGGGCTACAATGAGCAGTTCTTC.

The chain uses TRBV11-2 and TRBJ2-5; 8 nucleotides line up with TRBD2. Germline V CDR1 and CDR2: SGHAT, FQNNGV. The trim removed 0 bases at V and 3 bases at J, leaving 12 bases unmatched. The length of the CDR3 is 18 residues. CDR3 in amino acids: CASSLEGFGRAPEETQYF. The CDR3 nucleotides read TGTGCCAGCAGCTTAGAGGGGTTCGGGAGGGCTCCCGAAGAGACCCAGTACTTC. Combining the CDR3 with reference TRBV11-2 and TRBJ2-5 gives the whole variable domain EAGVAQSPRYKIIEKRQSVAFWCNPISGHATLYWYQQILGQGPKLLIQFQNNGVVDDSQLPKDRFSAERLKGVDSTLKIQPAKLEDSAVYLCASSLEGFGRAPEETQYFGPGTRLLVL.

J is TRBJ1-1 and V is TRBV28; 7 bases line up with TRBD1. CDR1 and CDR2 (germline): MDHEN, SYDVKM. V was clipped by 6 bases and J by 7 bases; unmatched bases: 14. This CDR3 contains 15 residues. CDR3 region: CASRKTEGARSEAFF. CDR3 sequence (DNA): TGTGCCAGCAGAAAGACGGAGGGGGCGCGGAGTGAAGCTTTCTTT.

The CDR3 region has the DNA TGTGCCAGCAGAAGCAGGACAGCCATGGTGGACACTGAAGCTTTCTTT. Translated: CASRSRTAMVDTEAFF. The chain combines TRBV28 with TRBJ1-1; possible D gene TRBD1, 6 bases. In germline, CDR1 is MDHEN, CDR2 SYDVKM. Trimming pared 6 bases from V and 3 bases from J, leaving 20 bases between. CDR3 length equals 16 residues.

The rearrangement joins TRBV5-1 to TRBJ2-7; 9 nucleotides agree with TRBD2. After removal of 0 bases from V and 4 bases from J, the junction contained 8 bases not matched to a gene. CDR1 is SGHRS, CDR2 YFSETQ, per germline. The CDR3 is 16 amino acids. The CDR3 coding sequence is TGCGCCAGCAGCTTGGGGCTAGCGGGATCCTTTTACGAGCAGTACTTC. It encodes CASSLGLAGSFYEQYF. Together with reference TRBV5-1 and TRBJ2-7, the CDR3 gives the full variable domain: KAGVTQTPRYLIKTRGQQVTLSCSPISGHRSVSWYQQTPGQGLQFLFEYFSETQRNKGNFPGRFSGRQFSNSRSEMNVSTLELGDSALYLCASSLGLAGSFYEQYFGPGTRLTVT.

The chain recombines TRBV29-1 with TRBJ2-5; a weak D match, TRBD1 (5 bases). The CDR3 contains 13 residues. Trimming left V 6 bases short and J 2 bases short, with 13 bases between. CDR1 SQVTM and CDR2 ANQGSEA come from the germline V gene. The CDR3 DNA reads TGCAGCGTCCCCCAGGGTAATCAAGAGACCCAGTACTTC. It codes for CSVPQGNQETQYF.